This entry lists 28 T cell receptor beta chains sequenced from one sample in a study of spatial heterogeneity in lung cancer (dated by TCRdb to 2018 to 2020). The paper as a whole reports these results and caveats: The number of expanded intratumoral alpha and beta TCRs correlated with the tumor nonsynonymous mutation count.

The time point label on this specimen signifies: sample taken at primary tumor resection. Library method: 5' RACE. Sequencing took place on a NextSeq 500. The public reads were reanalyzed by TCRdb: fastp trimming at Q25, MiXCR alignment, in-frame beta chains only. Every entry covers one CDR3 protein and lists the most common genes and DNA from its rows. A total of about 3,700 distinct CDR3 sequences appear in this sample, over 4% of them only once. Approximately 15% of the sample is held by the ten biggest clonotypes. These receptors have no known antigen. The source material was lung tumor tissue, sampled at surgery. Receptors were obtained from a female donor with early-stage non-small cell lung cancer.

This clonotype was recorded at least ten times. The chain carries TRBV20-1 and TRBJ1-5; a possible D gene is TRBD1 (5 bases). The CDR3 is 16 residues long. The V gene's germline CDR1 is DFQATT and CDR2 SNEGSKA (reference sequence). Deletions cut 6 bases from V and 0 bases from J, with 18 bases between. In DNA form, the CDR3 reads TGCAGTGCGCACCGGGGCGCGGGGGATAGCAATCAGCCCCAGCATTTT. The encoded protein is CSAHRGAGDSNQPQHF.

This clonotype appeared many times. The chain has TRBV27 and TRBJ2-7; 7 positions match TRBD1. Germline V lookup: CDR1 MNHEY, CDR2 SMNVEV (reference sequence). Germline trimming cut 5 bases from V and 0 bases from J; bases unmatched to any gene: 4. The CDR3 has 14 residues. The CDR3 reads CASSRTGVSYEQYF. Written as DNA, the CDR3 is TGTGCCAGCAGTCGCACAGGGGTCTCCTACGAGCAGTACTTC.

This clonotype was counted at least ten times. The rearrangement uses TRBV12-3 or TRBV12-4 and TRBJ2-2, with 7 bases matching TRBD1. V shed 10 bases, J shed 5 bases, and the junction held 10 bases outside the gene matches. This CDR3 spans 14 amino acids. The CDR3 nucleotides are TGTGCCACCGGGAAACAGGGGAAGACCGGGGAGCTGTTTTTT. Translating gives CATGKQGKTGELFF.

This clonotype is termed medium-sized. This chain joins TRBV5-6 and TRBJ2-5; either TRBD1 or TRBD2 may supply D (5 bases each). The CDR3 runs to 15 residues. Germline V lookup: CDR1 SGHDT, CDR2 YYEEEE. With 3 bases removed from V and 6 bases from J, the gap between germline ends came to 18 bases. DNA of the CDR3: TGTGCCAGCAGCTGGGGCATAGCCGGGGAGAAGACCCAGTACTTC. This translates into CASSWGIAGEKTQYF.

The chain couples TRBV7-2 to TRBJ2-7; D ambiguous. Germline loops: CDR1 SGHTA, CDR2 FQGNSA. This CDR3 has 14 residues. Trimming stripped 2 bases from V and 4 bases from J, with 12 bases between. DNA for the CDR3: TGTGCCAGCAGCTTAAGGGAAAACTCTTACGAGCAGTACTTC. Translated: CASSLRENSYEQYF.

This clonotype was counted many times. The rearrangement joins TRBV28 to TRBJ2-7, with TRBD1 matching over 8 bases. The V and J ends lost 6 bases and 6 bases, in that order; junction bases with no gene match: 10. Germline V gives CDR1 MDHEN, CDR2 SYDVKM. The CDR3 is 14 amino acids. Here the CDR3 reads CASRDGDRPGEQYF. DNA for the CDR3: TGTGCCAGCAGGGACGGGGACAGGCCGGGCGAGCAGTACTTC.

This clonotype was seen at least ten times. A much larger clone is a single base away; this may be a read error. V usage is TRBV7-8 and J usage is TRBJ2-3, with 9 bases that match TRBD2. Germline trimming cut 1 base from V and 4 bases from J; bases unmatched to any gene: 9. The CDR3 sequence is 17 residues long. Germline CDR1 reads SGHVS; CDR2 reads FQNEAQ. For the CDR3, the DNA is TGTGCCAGCAGCTTAGGCTTGCGGGGGGGCCGCTCAGATACGCAGTATTTT. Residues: CASSLGLRGGRSDTQYF.

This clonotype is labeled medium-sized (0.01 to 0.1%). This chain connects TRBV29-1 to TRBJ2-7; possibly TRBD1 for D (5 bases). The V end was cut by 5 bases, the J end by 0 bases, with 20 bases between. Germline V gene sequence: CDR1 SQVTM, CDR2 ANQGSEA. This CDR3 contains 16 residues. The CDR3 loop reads CSVQGVTLGSSYEQYF. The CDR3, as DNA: TGCAGCGTTCAAGGGGTCACCCTAGGTAGCTCCTACGAGCAGTACTTC.

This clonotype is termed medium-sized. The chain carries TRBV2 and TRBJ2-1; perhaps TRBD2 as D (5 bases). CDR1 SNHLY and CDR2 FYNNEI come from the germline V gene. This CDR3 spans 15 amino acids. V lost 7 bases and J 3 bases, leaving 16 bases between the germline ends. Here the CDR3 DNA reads TGTGCCAGCATACAAGGGAGTCTACTCTACAATGAGCAGTTCTTC. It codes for CASIQGSLLYNEQFF.

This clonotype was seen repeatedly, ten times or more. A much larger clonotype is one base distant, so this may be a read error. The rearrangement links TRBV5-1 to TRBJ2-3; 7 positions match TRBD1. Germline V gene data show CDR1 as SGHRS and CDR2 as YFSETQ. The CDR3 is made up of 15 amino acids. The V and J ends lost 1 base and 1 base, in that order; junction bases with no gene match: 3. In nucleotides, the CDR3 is TGCGCCAGCAGCTTGTCGGGACAGTGCACAGATACGCAGTATTTT. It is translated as CASSLSGQCTDTQYF. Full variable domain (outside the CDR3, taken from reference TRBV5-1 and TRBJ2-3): KAGVTQTPRYLIKTRGQQVTLSCSPISGHRSVSWYQQTPGQGLQFLFEYFSETQRNKGNFPGRFSGRQFSNSRSEMNVSTLELGDSALYLCASSLSGQCTDTQYFGPGTRLTVL.

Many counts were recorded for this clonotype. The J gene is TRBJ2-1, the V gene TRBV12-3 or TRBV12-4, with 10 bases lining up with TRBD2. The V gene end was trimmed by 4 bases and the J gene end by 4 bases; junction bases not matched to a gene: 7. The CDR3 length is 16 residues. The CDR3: CASSYSGGTPYNEQFF. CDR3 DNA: TGTGCCAGCAGTTATAGCGGGGGGACCCCGTACAATGAGCAGTTCTTC.

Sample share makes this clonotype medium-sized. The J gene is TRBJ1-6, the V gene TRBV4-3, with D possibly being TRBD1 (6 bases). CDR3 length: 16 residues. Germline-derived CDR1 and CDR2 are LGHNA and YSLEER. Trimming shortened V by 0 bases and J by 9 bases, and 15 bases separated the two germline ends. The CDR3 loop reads CASSQEAGDGSSPLHF. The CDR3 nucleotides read TGCGCCAGCAGCCAAGAGGCAGGGGATGGCAGTTCACCCCTCCACTTT.

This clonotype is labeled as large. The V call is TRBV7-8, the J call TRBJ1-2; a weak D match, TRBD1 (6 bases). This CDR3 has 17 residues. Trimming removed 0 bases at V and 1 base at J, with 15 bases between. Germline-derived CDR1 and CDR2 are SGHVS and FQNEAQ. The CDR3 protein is CASSLAAQGTLNYGYTF. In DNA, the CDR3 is TGTGCCAGCAGCTTAGCAGCACAGGGTACCCTTAACTATGGCTACACCTTC.

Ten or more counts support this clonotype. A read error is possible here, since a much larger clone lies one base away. The CDR3 coding sequence is TGCGCCAGCAGCTTGCGGGGAGTCCCTGGAAACACCATATATTTT. Its protein product is CASSLRGVPGNTIYF. The gene calls are TRBV5-1 and TRBJ1-3; D is ambiguous. Between the trimmed V and J ends, which lost 1 base and 2 bases, there was a span of 10 bases. This CDR3 has 15 amino acids. Germline CDR1 and CDR2: SGHRS and YFSETQ.

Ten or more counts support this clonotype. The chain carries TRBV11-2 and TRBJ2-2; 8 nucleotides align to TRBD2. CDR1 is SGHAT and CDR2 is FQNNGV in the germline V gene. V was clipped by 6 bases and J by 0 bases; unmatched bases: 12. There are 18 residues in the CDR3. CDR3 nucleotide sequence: TGTGCCAGCAGTAGCATGGCGGGGGGAACCGCGAACACCGGGGAGCTGTTTTTT. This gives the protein CASSSMAGGTANTGELFF.

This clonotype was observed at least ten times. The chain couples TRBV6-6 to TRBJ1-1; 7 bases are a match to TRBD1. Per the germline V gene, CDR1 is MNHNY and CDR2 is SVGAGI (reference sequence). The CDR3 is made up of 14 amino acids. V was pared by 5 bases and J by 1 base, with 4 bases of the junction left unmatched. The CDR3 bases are TGTGCCAGCAGTCAGGGACAGCCGAACACTGAAGCTTTCTTT. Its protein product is CASSQGQPNTEAFF.

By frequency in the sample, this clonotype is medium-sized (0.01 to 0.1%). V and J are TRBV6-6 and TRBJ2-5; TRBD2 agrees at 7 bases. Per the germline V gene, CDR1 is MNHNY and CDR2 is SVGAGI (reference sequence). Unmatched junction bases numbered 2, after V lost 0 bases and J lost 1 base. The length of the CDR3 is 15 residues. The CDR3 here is CASSYSGGVQETQYF. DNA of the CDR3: TGTGCCAGCAGTTACTCGGGAGGGGTCCAAGAGACCCAGTACTTC.

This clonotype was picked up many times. CDR3 sequence (DNA): TGTGCCAGCAGCCTACAGGGAGCTGGGGCCAACGTCCTGACTTTC. Encoded protein: CASSLQGAGANVLTF. The chain recombines TRBV7-3 with TRBJ2-6, with D maybe TRBD1 (6 bases). Between the trimmed V and J ends, which lost 5 bases and 2 bases, there was a span of 10 bases. The CDR3 length is 15 residues. CDR1 is SGHTA, CDR2 FQGTGA, per germline.

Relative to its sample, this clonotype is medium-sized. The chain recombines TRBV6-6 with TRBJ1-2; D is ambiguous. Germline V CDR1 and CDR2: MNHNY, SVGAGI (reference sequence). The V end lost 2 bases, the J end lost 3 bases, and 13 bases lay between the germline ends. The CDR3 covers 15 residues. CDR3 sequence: CASSYPLRRDYGYTF. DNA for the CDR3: TGTGCCAGCAGTTACCCCCTCCGTCGAGACTATGGCTACACCTTC.

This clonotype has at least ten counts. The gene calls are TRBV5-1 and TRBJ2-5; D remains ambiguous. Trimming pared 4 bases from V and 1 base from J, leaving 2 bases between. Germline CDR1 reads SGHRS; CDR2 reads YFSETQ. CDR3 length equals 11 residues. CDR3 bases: TGCGCCAGCAGCATCCAAGAGACCCAGTACTTC. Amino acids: CASSIQETQYF. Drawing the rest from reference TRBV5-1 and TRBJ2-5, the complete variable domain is KAGVTQTPRYLIKTRGQQVTLSCSPISGHRSVSWYQQTPGQGLQFLFEYFSETQRNKGNFPGRFSGRQFSNSRSEMNVSTLELGDSALYLCASSIQETQYFGPGTRLLVL.

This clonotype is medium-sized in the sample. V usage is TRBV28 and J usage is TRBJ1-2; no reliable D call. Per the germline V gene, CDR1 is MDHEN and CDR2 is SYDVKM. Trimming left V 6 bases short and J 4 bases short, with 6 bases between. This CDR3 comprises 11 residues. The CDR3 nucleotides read TGTGCCAGCAGACGTGGCTATGGCTACACCTTC. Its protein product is CASRRGYGYTF.

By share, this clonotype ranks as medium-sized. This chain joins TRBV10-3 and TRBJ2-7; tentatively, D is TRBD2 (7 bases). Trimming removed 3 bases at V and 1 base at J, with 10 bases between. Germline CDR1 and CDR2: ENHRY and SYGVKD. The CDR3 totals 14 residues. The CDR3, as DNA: TGTGCCATCAGTGATAAGGGGGGGTCCTACGAGCAGTACTTC. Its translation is CAISDKGGSYEQYF.

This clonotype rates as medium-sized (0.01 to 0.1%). CDR3 bases: TGTGCCAGCAGCTCTCGGGGGGGCTTACTCCCCGGGGAGCTGTTTTTT. Translating gives CASSSRGGLLPGELFF. The V and J genes are TRBV7-8 and TRBJ2-2, with 8 bases identical to TRBD2. Germline-derived CDR1 and CDR2 are SGHVS and FQNEAQ. With 4 bases clipped from V and 6 bases from J, the junction kept 10 bases outside the gene matches. The CDR3 is 16 residues long.

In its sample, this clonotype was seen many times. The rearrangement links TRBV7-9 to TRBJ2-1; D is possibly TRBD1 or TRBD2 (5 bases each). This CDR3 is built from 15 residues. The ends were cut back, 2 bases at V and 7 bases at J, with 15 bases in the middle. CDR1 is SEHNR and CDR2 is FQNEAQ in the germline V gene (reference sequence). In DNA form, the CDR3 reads TGTGCCAGCAGCTTAAGAGGGGCGCTTAATAATGAGCAGTTCTTC. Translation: CASSLRGALNNEQFF.

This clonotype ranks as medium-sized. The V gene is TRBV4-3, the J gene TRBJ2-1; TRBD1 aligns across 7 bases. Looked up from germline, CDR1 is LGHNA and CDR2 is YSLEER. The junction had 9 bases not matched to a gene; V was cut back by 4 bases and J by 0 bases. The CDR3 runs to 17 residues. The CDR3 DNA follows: TGCGCCAGCAGCCCTCGAGGGGGCTCTAGCTCCTACAATGAGCAGTTCTTC. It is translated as CASSPRGGSSSYNEQFF.

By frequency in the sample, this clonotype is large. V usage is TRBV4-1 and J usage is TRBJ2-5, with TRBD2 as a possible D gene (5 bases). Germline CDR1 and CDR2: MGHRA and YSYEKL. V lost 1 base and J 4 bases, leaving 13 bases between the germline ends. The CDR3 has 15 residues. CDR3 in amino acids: CASSQGENLAETQYF. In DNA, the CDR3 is TGCGCCAGCAGCCAAGGGGAGAACCTGGCAGAGACCCAGTACTTC.

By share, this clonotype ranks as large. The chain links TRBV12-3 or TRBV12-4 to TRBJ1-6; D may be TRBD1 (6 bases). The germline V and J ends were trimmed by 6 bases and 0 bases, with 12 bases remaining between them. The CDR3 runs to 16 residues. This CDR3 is CASRKRGNSYNSPLHF. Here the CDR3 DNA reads TGTGCCAGCAGAAAGAGGGGGAACTCCTATAATTCACCCCTCCACTTT.

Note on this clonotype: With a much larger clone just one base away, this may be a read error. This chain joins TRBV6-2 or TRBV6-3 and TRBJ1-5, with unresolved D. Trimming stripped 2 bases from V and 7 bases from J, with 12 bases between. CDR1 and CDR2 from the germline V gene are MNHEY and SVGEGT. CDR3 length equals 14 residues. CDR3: CASSYTLRQQPQHF. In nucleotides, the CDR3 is TGTGCCAGCAGTTACACCCTCCGCCAACAGCCCCAGCATTTT.